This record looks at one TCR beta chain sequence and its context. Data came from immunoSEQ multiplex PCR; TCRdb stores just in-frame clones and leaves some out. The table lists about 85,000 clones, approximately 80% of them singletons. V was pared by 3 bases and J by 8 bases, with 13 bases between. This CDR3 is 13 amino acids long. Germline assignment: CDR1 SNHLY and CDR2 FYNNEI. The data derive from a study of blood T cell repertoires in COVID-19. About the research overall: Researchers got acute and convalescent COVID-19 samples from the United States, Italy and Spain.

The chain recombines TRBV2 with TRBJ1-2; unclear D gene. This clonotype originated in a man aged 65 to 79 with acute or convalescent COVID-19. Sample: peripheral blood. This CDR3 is CASSDWAREGYTF. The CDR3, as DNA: TGTGCCAGCAGTGACTGGGCCCGGGAAGGCTACACCTTC.